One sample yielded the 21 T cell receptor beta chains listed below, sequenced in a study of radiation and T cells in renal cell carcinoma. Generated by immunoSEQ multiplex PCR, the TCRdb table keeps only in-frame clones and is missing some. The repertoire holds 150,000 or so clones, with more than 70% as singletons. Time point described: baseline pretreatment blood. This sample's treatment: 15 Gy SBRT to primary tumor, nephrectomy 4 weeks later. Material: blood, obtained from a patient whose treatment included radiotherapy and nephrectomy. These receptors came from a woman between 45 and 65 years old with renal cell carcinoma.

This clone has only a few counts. DNA of the CDR3: TGTGCCAGCAGCCAAGATTTCGCCAATCAGCCCCAGCATTTT. Translating gives CASSQDFANQPQHF. This chain links TRBV4-2 with TRBJ1-5; D is undetermined. CDR1 is LGHNA, CDR2 YNFKEQ, per germline. The V and J ends lost 0 bases and 3 bases respectively, with 6 bases between them. The length of the CDR3 is 14 residues.

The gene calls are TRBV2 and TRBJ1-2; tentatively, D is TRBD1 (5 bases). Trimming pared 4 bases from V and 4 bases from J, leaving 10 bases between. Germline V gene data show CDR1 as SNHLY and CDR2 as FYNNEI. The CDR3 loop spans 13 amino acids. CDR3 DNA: TGTGCCAGCAGTGTAGTAGGGGTCTATGGCTACACCTTC. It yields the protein CASSVVGVYGYTF.

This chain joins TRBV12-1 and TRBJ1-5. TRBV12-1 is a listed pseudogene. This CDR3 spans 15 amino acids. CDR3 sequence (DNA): TGTGCCAGCAGCTTTGGGGGATGGAGCAATCAGCCCCAGCATTTT. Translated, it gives CASSFGGWSNQPQHF.

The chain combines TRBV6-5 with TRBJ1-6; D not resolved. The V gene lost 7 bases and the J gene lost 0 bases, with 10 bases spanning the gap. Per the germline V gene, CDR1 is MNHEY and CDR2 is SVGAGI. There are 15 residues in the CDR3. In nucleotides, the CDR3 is TGTGCCAGCATGCGGGCTTCCTCCTATAATTCACCCCTCCACTTT. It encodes CASMRASSYNSPLHF.

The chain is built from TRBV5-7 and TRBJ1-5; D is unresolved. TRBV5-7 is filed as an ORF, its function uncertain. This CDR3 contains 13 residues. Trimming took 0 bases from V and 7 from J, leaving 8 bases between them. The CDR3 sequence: CASSLESEQPQHF. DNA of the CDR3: TGTGCCAGCAGCTTGGAATCTGAACAGCCCCAGCATTTT.

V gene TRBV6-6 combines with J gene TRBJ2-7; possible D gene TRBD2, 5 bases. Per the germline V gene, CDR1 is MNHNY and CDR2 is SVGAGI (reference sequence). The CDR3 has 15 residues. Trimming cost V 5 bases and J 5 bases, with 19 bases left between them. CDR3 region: CASSPDRPLRDEQYF. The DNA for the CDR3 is TGTGCCAGCAGTCCCGACCGGCCTTTGAGGGACGAGCAGTACTTC.

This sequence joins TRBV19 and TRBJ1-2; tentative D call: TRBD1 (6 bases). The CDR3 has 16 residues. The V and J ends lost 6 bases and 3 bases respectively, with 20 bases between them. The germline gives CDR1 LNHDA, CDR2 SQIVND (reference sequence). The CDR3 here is CASSLSPETGHYGYTF. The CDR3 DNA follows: TGTGCCAGTAGCCTCTCTCCCGAAACAGGGCACTATGGCTACACCTTC. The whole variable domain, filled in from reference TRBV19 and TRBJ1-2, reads DGGITQSPKYLFRKEGQNVTLSCEQNLNHDAMYWYRQDPGQGLRLIYYSQIVNDFQKGDIAEGYSVSREKKESFPLTVTSAQKNPTAFYLCASSLSPETGHYGYTFGSGTRLTVV.

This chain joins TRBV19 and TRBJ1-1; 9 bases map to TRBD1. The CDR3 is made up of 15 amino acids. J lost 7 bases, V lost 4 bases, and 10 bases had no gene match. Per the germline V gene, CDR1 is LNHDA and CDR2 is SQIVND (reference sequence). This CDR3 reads CASSTVGGTGSEAFF. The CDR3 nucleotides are TGTGCCAGTAGTACCGTGGGAGGGACAGGGAGTGAAGCTTTCTTT.

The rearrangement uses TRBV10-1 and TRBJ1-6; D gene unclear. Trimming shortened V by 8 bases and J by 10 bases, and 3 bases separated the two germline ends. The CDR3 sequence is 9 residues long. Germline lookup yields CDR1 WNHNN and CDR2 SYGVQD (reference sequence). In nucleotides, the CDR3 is TGCGCCAGCGGGTCACCCCTCCACTTT. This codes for CASGSPLHF.

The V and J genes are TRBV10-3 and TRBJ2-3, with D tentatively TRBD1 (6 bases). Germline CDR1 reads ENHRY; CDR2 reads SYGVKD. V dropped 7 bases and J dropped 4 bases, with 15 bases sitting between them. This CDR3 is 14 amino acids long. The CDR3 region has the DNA TGTGCCATCACCGCTCAGGGGTCAGCAGATACGCAGTATTTT. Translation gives CAITAQGSADTQYF.

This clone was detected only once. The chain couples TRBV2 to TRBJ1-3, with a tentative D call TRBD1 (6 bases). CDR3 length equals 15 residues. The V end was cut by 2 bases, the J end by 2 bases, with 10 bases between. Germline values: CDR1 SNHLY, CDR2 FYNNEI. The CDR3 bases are TGTGCCAGCAGTGAAAGGGGGGGAGCTGGAAACACCATATATTTT. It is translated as CASSERGGAGNTIYF. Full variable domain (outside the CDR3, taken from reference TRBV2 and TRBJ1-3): EPEVTQTPSHQVTQMGQEVILRCVPISNHLYFYWYRQILGQKVEFLVSFYNNEISEKSEIFDDQFSVERPDGSNFTLKIRSTKLEDSAMYFCASSERGGAGNTIYFGEGSWLTVV.

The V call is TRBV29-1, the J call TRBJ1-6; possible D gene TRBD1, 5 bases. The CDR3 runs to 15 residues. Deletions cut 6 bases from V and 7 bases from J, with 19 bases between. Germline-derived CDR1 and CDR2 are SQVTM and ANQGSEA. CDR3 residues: CSVTLRGETNSPLHF. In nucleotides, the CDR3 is TGCAGCGTCACCCTTAGAGGGGAGACGAATTCACCCCTCCACTTT.

The chain's CDR3 is CASSSGALTNEKLFF. The CDR3 DNA follows: TGCGCCAGCAGCTCAGGGGCCCTAACTAATGAAAAACTGTTTTTT. The V call is TRBV5-1, the J call TRBJ1-4; possibly TRBD1 for D (6 bases). V shed 3 bases and J shed 1 base, with 10 bases lying between them. The CDR3 loop spans 15 amino acids. Germline values: CDR1 SGHRS, CDR2 YFSETQ. Using reference TRBV5-1 and TRBJ1-4 for the parts outside the CDR3, the full variable domain is KAGVTQTPRYLIKTRGQQVTLSCSPISGHRSVSWYQQTPGQGLQFLFEYFSETQRNKGNFPGRFSGRQFSNSRSEMNVSTLELGDSALYLCASSSGALTNEKLFFGSGTQLSVL.

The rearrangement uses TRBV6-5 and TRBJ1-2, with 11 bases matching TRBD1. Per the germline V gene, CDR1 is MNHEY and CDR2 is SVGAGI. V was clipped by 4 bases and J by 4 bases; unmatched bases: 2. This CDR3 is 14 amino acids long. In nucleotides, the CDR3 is TGTGCCAGCAGTTCCGGGACAGGGGGCTATGGCTACACCTTC. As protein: CASSSGTGGYGYTF.

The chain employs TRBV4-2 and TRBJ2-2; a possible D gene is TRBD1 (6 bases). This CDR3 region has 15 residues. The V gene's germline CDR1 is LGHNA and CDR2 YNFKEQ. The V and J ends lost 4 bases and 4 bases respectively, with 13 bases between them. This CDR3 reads CASSPPGAVTGELFF. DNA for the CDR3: TGTGCCAGCAGCCCCCCAGGGGCCGTCACCGGGGAGCTGTTTTTT.

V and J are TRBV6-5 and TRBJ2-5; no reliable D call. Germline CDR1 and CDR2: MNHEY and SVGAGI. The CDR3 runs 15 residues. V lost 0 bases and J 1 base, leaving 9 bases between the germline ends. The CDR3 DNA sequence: TGTGCCAGCAGTTACTCTAGCTGGGCCCAAGAGACCCAGTACTTC. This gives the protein CASSYSSWAQETQYF.

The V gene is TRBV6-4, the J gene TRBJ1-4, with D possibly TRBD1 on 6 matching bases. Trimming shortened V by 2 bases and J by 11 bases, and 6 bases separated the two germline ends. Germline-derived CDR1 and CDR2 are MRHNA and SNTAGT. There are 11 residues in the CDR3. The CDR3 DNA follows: TGTGCCAGCAGTGACGGGGGCAAACTGTTTTTT. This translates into CASSDGGKLFF.

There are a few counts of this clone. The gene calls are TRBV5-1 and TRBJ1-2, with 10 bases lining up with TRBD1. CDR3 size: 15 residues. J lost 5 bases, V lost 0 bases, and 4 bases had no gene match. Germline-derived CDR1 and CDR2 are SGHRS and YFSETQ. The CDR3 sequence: CASSLGTGGMYGYTF. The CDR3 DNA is TGCGCCAGCAGCTTGGGGACAGGGGGAATGTATGGCTACACCTTC.

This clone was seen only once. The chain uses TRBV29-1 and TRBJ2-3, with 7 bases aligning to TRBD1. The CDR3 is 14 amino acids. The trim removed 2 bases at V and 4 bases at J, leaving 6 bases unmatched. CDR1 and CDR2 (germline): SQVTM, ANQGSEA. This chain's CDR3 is CSVEFWTGSDTQYF. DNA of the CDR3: TGCAGCGTTGAATTTTGGACAGGATCAGATACGCAGTATTTT.

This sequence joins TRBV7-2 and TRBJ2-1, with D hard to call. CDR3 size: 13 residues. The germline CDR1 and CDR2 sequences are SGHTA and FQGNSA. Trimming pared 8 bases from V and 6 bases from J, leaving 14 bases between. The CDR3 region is CASAEERRNEQFF. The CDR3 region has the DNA TGTGCCAGCGCCGAGGAAAGACGCAATGAGCAGTTCTTC.

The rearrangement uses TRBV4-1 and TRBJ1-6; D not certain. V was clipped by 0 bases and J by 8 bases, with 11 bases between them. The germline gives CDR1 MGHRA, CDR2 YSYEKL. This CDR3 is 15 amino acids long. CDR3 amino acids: CASSQEVNLDSPLHF. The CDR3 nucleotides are TGCGCCAGCAGCCAAGAGGTTAATCTGGATTCACCCCTCCACTTT.